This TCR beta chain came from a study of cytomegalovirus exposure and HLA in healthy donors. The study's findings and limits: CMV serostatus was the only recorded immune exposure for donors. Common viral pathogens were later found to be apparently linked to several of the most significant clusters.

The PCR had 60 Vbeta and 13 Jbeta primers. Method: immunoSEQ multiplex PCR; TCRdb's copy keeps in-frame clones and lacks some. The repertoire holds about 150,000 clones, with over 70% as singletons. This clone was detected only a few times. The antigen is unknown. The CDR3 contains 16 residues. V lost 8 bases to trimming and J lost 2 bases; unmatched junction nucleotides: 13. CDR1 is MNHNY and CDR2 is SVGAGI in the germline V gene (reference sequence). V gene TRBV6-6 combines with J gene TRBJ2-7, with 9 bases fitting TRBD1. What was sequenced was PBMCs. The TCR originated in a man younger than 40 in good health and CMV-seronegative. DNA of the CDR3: TGTGCCAGCCTCCCGGGGGGCGGACAGGGGACCTACGAGCAGTACTTC. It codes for CASLPGGGQGTYEQYF.